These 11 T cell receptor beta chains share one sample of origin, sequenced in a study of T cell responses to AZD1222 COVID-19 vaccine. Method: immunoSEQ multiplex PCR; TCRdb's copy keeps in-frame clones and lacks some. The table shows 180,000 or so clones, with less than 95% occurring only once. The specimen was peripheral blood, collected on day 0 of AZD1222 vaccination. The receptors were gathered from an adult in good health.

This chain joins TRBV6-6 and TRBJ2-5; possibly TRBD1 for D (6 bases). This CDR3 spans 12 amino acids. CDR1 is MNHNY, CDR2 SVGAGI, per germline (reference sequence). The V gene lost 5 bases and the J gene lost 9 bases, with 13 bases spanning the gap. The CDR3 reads CASSQQGWAQYF. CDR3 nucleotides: TGTGCCAGCAGTCAACAGGGCTGGGCCCAGTACTTC.

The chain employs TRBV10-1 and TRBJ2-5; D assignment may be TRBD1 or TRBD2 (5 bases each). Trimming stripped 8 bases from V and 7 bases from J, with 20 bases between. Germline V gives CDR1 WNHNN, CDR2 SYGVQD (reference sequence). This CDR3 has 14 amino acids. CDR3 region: CASSSEGSGGTQYF. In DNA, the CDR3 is TGCGCCAGCTCCTCAGAGGGGTCTGGGGGGACCCAGTACTTC.

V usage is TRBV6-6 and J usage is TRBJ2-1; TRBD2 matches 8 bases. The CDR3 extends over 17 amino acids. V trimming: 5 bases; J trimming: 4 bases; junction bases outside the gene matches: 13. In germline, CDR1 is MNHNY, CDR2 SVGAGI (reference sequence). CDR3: CASSHTSAGAVYNEQFF. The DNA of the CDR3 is TGTGCCAGCAGTCACACTTCAGCGGGAGCCGTTTACAATGAGCAGTTCTTC.

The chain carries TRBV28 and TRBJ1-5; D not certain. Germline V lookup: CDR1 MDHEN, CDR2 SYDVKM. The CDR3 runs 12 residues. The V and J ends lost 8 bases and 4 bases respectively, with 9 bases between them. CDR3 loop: CASGGLNQPQHF. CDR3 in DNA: TGTGCCAGCGGAGGGCTGAATCAGCCCCAGCATTTT. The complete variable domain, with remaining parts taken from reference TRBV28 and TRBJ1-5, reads DVKVTQSSRYLVKRTGEKVFLECVQDMDHENMFWYRQDPGLGLRLIYFSYDVKMKEKGDIPEGYSVSREKKERFSLILESASTNQTSMYLCASGGLNQPQHFGDGTRLSIL.

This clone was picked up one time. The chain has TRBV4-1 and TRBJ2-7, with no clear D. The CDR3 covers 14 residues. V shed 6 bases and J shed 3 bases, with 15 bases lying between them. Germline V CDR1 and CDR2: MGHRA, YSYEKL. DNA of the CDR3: TGCGCCAGCAGTAAGTCGGAAGAAATCTACGAGCAGTACTTC. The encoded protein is CASSKSEEIYEQYF.

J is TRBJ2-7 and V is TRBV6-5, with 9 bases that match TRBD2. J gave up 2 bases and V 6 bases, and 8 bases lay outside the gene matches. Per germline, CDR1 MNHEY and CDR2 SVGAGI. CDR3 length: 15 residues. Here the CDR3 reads CASSSTGGRAYEQYF. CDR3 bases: TGTGCCAGCAGCTCCACCGGCGGGAGGGCCTACGAGCAGTACTTC.

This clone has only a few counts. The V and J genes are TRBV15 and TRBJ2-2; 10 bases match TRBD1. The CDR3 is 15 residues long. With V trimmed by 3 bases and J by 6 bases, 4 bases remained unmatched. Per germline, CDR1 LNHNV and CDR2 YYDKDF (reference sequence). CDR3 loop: CATSRVTGGPGELFF. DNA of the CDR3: TGTGCCACCAGCAGGGTGACAGGGGGCCCCGGGGAGCTGTTTTTT.

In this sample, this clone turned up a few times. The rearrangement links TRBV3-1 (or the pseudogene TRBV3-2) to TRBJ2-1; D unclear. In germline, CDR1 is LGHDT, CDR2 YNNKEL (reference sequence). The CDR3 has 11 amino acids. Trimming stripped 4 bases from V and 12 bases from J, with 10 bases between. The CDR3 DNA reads TGTGCCAGCAGCCGGAGTACCGTGCAGTTCTTC. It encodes CASSRSTVQFF.

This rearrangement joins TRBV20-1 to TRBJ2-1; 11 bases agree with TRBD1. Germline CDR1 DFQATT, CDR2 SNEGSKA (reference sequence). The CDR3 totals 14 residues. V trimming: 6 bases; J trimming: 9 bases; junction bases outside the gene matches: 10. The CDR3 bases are TGCAGTGCCAGTCCCGGGACAGGGGGTGGTGAGCAGTTCTTC. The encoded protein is CSASPGTGGGEQFF.

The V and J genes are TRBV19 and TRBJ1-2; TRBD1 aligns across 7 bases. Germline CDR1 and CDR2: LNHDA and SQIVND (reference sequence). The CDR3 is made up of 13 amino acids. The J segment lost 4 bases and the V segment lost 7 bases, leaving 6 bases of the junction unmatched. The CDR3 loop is CASKTGDGYGYTF. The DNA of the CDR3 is TGTGCCAGTAAAACAGGGGACGGCTATGGCTACACCTTC.

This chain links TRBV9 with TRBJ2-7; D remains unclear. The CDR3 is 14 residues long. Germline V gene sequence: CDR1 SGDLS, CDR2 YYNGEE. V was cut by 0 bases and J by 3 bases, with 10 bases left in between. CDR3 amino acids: CASSVVLGNYEQYF. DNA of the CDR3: TGTGCCAGCAGCGTAGTCTTAGGAAACTACGAGCAGTACTTC.